This T cell receptor beta chain was observed in a study of OX40 agonist ivuxolimab in advanced cancers. Study context: Dose-escalation subjects each had hepatocellular carcinoma, melanoma, renal cell or head and neck cancer.

Study observations and caveats: In the 0.1 to 3.0 mg/kg range, CD4+ and CD8+ blood T cells had expanded clonally by week 6. Relative to CD4+ cells, CD8+ T cells on average had more expanded clones. Researchers did not determine the expanded peripheral T cells' antigen specificity.

TCRdb's table, derived via immunoSEQ multiplex PCR, lists solely in-frame clones and lacks some. The sample lists tens of thousands of clones; 80% to 90% were seen once. Notes on this clone: Its antigen is as yet unknown.

CDR1 is SGHDN and CDR2 is FVKESK in the germline V gene. V shed 8 bases, J shed 2 bases, and the junction held 5 bases outside the gene matches. There are 13 residues in the CDR3. The sequences come from CD4+ or CD8+ T cells sorted from blood, collected in a trial of the OX40 agonist ivuxolimab. The chain links TRBV14 to TRBJ1-2; 7 bases are shared with TRBD1. The sequence derives from an adult with an advanced solid tumor such as melanoma, head and neck, liver or kidney cancer. CDR3 sequence (DNA): TGTGCCAGCGCACGACAGGGAAACTATGGCTACACCTTC. This gives the protein CASARQGNYGYTF.